Following are 5 T cell receptor beta chains from one sample sequenced in a study of cytomegalovirus exposure and HLA in healthy donors. A multiplex PCR was run with 60 Vbeta primers and 13 Jbeta primers. Sequenced by immunoSEQ multiplex PCR; TCRdb stores in-frame clones only, minus some. This sample has around 140,000 clones, with more than 70% found just once. The sequencing input was PBMCs. The receptor set was obtained from a man aged 45 to 65 in good health and CMV-seronegative.

This clone appeared a few times. The chain employs TRBV5-1 and TRBJ2-7; 12 positions match TRBD1. The germline V gene has CDR1 SGHRS and CDR2 YFSETQ. J gave up 6 bases and V 3 bases, and 4 bases lay outside the gene matches. CDR3 length: 14 residues. The CDR3 DNA reads as TGCGCCAGCAGCTGGGGGACAGGGGGCGCCGAGCAGTACTTC. Amino acids: CASSWGTGGAEQYF.

The genes are TRBV9 and TRBJ1-1; 8 bases align to TRBD1. The junction had 18 bases not matched to a gene; V was cut back by 4 bases and J by 7 bases. This CDR3 contains 17 residues. Germline CDR1 is SGDLS and CDR2 is YYNGEE. CDR3 residues: CASSPSRDRLIKGEAFF. Here the CDR3 DNA reads TGTGCCAGCAGCCCTAGTCGGGACAGGCTCATCAAGGGTGAAGCTTTCTTT.

This clone has ten or more counts. The chain employs TRBV7-2 and TRBJ1-1; 10 bases fit TRBD1. The CDR3 covers 15 residues. Looked up from germline, CDR1 is SGHTA and CDR2 is FQGNSA. The J segment lost 2 bases and the V segment lost 5 bases, leaving 5 bases of the junction unmatched. CDR3 DNA sequence: TGTGCCAGCAGCCCCTGGACAGGGGGTAACACTGAAGCTTTCTTT. It encodes CASSPWTGGNTEAFF.

The chain is built from TRBV7-8 and TRBJ2-7; weak D call: TRBD1 (6 bases). The CDR3 spans 15 residues. V gave up 2 bases and J gave up 2 bases, with 13 bases separating them. Germline V lookup: CDR1 SGHVS, CDR2 FQNEAQ. CDR3 DNA: TGTGCCAGCAGCTTAACCGGGACACTAACCTACGAGCAGTACTTC. The encoded protein is CASSLTGTLTYEQYF.

V usage is TRBV7-2 and J usage is TRBJ1-2; D remains unclear. The V end was cut by 0 bases, the J end by 2 bases, with 7 bases between. The CDR3 spans 14 residues. Per the germline V gene, CDR1 is SGHTA and CDR2 is FQGNSA. In nucleotides, the CDR3 is TGTGCCAGCAGCTTAGCGGCCGGGAACTATGGCTACACCTTC. It translates to CASSLAAGNYGYTF.